The text below deals with one T cell receptor (beta chain). Its antigen remains unidentified. Germline V gene lookup returns CDR1 SNHLY and CDR2 FYNNEI. This CDR3 has 13 residues. The ends were cut back, 3 bases at V and 4 bases at J, with 6 bases in the middle. This table comes from immunoSEQ multiplex PCR, and its TCRdb copy is limited to in-frame clones, with some not included. Of around 160,000 clones detected, roughly 80% appear once; the ten largest clones hold roughly 4.5%. This record comes from a study of T cell responses to AZD1222 COVID-19 vaccine. Whole-study results and caveats: Just 5 to 7 people given AZD1222 tested seropositive at baseline. Clonal diversity was possibly underestimated, and the donors were mostly white British, with more females.

The material was peripheral blood, obtained on day 0 of MenACWY control vaccination. The receptor was derived from an adult in good health. V and J are TRBV2 and TRBJ1-4; D remains ambiguous. The CDR3 loop reads CASSEGLNEKLFF. The CDR3 nucleotides read TGTGCCAGCAGTGAGGGCCTTAATGAAAAACTGTTTTTT.